This TCR beta chain was sequenced for a study of PD-L1 blockade in urothelial cancer. Background on the study: Blood was subjected to analysis at 3 weeks (second dose) and 6 weeks following treatment start.

Time point noted: peripheral blood 6 weeks after treatment start. Synthetic templates analogous to TCR were spiked into all PCRs individually. TCRdb keeps only in-frame clones here, not all; method: immunoSEQ multiplex PCR. The profile covers approximately 110,000 clones, with less than 95% appearing a single time and 3% to 4.5% taken by the ten largest. The germline V gene has CDR1 SSHAT and CDR2 FNYEAQ (reference sequence). This CDR3 is 15 amino acids long. On this clone: Compared with germline, one end of the junction differs, possibly owing to a read error.

Sequenced material: PBMCs, taken around atezolizumab (anti-PD-L1) treatment. This TCR was sampled from a man aged 60-69 years with urothelial cancer. V usage is TRBV7-7 and J usage is TRBJ2-5; 10 bases line up with TRBD2. CDR3 in DNA: TGTGCTAGCAGCATGTTAGCGGGAGGTGTAGAGACCCAGTACTTC. This translates into CASSMLAGGVETQYF.